This TCR beta chain was found in a study of cytomegalovirus exposure and HLA in healthy donors. Study-wide results and caveats: Cytomegalovirus status was reportedly diagnosed by the classifier with high sensitivity and specificity. A further, later analysis showed that HLA-associated TCR beta chains (compared with equally common others) were more clonally expanded.

PCR used 60 Vbeta primers and 13 Jbeta primers. TCRdb's table, derived via immunoSEQ multiplex PCR, lists solely in-frame clones and lacks some. The data contain approximately 160,000 clones, 65% to 85% of them singletons. This clone was recorded once. The antigen is unknown. This clonotype was sampled from a woman aged 18-29 years in good health and CMV-seronegative. Sequenced: PBMCs.

The CDR3 region is CASGNLALQARSSYNEQFF. Here the CDR3 DNA reads TGTGCCAGCGGAAACCTAGCGCTACAAGCCAGGAGCTCCTACAATGAGCAGTTCTTC. V is TRBV28 and J is TRBJ2-1, with a weak D call TRBD2 (6 bases). This CDR3 has 19 residues. CDR1 MDHEN and CDR2 SYDVKM come from the germline V gene. The V and J ends lost 8 bases and 0 bases respectively, with 26 bases between them.